The 25 T cell receptor beta chains in this list originate from one sample, sequenced in a study of T-cell reconstitution after alpha-beta-depleted transplantation in children. Construction of the TCRbeta library involved unique molecular identifiers. A single record per CDR3 protein comes from TCRdb applying MiXCR to the PCR reads. The repertoire holds approximately 230,000 distinct CDR3 sequences, around 25% seen once, with 4% to 5.5% in the top ten. Sequenced material: PBMCs, mostly from graft donor cells, taken 360 days after TCRalphabeta/CD19-depleted stem cell transplant. The source of these receptors is a female patient aged 2-10 years who had a stem cell transplant for congenital amegakaryocytic thrombocytopenia, so the T cells may come from the graft donor.

As concerns this clonotype: A read error is possible here, since a much larger clone lies one base away. The chain has TRBV29-1 and TRBJ2-5; TRBD2 agrees at 7 bases. The trim removed 6 bases at V and 3 bases at J, leaving 7 bases unmatched. Germline CDR1 reads SQVTM; CDR2 reads ANQGSEA. This CDR3 has 13 amino acids. The CDR3 DNA follows: TGCAGCGTGAGCGGGACTTGCGAAGAGACCCAGTACTTC. Its protein product is CSVSGTCEETQYF.

This rearrangement joins TRBV4-1 to TRBJ2-7; D call uncertain. The CDR3 extends over 18 amino acids. CDR1 is MGHRA, CDR2 YSYEKL, per germline. V was shortened by 6 bases and J by 3 bases, with 27 bases between the two germline ends. CDR3 protein: CASSPEPSYPGRNYEQYF. Written as DNA, the CDR3 is TGCGCCAGCAGTCCAGAGCCCTCATACCCAGGACGGAACTACGAGCAGTACTTC.

The CDR3 loop is CASSTEGRSDTEAFF. The CDR3 DNA reads as TGTGCCAGCAGCACCGAAGGGAGATCGGACACTGAAGCTTTCTTT. V is TRBV7-6 and J is TRBJ1-1; D gene uncertain. Looked up from germline, CDR1 is SGHVS and CDR2 is FNYEAQ. The CDR3 runs to 15 residues. V was trimmed by 5 bases and J by 3 bases, leaving 16 bases between them.

A few counts support this clonotype. Written as DNA, the CDR3 is TGCAGTGCTAGGCGAGGTTTAGGCACAGATACGCAGTATTTT. Its protein is CSARRGLGTDTQYF. V gene TRBV20-1 combines with J gene TRBJ2-3; no clear D. The V gene lost 3 bases and the J gene lost 1 base, with 11 bases spanning the gap. The CDR3 has 14 residues. Germline CDR1 DFQATT, CDR2 SNEGSKA (reference sequence).

The J gene is TRBJ2-7, the V gene TRBV20-1; D might be TRBD1 (6 bases). This CDR3 region has 13 residues. V lost 2 bases and J 5 bases, leaving 13 bases between the germline ends. The germline CDR1 and CDR2 sequences are DFQATT and SNEGSKA (reference sequence). CDR3 nucleotides: TGCAGTGCTAGAACAGGGTTGGTCCACGAGCAGTACTTC. This encodes CSARTGLVHEQYF.

The rearrangement joins TRBV21-1 to TRBJ2-2. TRBV21-1 is classified as a pseudogene. This CDR3 region has 15 residues. CDR3 DNA: TGTGCCAGCAGCAAAGGTCGCGCGAACACCGGGGAGCTGTTTTTT. It specifies CASSKGRANTGELFF.

This clonotype has only a few counts. The rearrangement uses TRBV30 and TRBJ2-1; perhaps TRBD2 as D (6 bases). Germline V gene sequence: CDR1 GTSNPN, CDR2 SVGIG (reference sequence). This CDR3 has 12 amino acids. V lost 1 base, J lost 13 bases, and 14 bases lay in between. The CDR3 is CAWSETRRAQFF. In DNA, the CDR3 is TGTGCCTGGAGTGAAACCCGGAGGGCTCAGTTCTTC.

The table lists this clonotype with a few counts. The chain carries TRBV21-1 and TRBJ2-7; the DNA was not compared with TRBD1, the D call given in the table. TRBV21-1 is noted as a pseudogene. This CDR3 region has 16 residues. The CDR3 nucleotides read TGTGCCAGCAGCCCGGATCACGGGACAGGGGGCCACGAGCAGTACTTC. Encoded protein: CASSPDHGTGGHEQYF.

The V gene is TRBV5-1, the J gene TRBJ2-1, with D perhaps given as TRBD1 or TRBD2 (6 bases each). V was pared by 2 bases and J by 8 bases, with 20 bases between. Looked up from germline, CDR1 is SGHRS and CDR2 is YFSETQ. The CDR3 length is 16 residues. The CDR3 DNA is TGCGCCAGCAGCTTCGAGGGTCCTTGGGGGGCGGATGAGCAGTTCTTC. Protein: CASSFEGPWGADEQFF.

This clonotype has at least ten counts. The genes are TRBV9 and TRBJ2-1, with 12 positions matching TRBD2. Germline lookup yields CDR1 SGDLS and CDR2 YYNGEE. The CDR3 is 18 residues long. V trimming: 0 bases; J trimming: 8 bases; junction bases outside the gene matches: 12. The chain's CDR3 is CASSVAYSLAGGRDEQFF. The CDR3 nucleotides are TGTGCCAGCAGCGTAGCGTACTCTCTAGCGGGAGGGCGGGATGAGCAGTTCTTC. The whole variable domain, remainder taken from reference TRBV9 and TRBJ2-1, is DSGVTQTPKHLITATGQRVTLRCSPRSGDLSVYWYQQSLDQGLQFLIQYYNGEERAKGNILERFSAQQFPDLHSELNLSSLELGDSALYFCASSVAYSLAGGRDEQFFGPGTRLTVL.

This clonotype was seen a few times. The chain has TRBV6-2 or TRBV6-3 and TRBJ1-5; D is perhaps TRBD1 (5 bases). Germline V lookup: CDR1 MNHEY, CDR2 SVGEGT. The CDR3 has 17 amino acids. The V end lost 4 bases, the J end lost 0 bases, and 16 bases lay between the germline ends. CDR3 nucleotides: TGTGCCAGCAGTTCTGGACCGCAGGGTTATAGCAATCAGCCCCAGCATTTT. Its protein product is CASSSGPQGYSNQPQHF.

The chain is built from TRBV9 and TRBJ2-5; D gene unclear. Germline V gives CDR1 SGDLS, CDR2 YYNGEE. The CDR3 runs to 15 residues. The V gene lost 3 bases and the J gene lost 0 bases, with 12 bases spanning the gap. CDR3 DNA: TGTGCCAGCAGCGAGGCCATCGAGTACCAAGAGACCCAGTACTTC. Its translation is CASSEAIEYQETQYF.

This clonotype appeared many times. One junction end does not reproduce the germline sequence, and a read error may be involved. This chain connects TRBV28 to TRBJ2-2; D is unresolved. From germline, CDR1 is MDHEN and CDR2 SYDVKM. The CDR3 is 12 amino acids. The CDR3 is CASNLPTGELFF. The DNA of the CDR3 is TGTGCCAGCAATTTACCCACCGGGGAGCTGTTTTTT.

This chain joins TRBV5-1 and TRBJ2-7; 9 bases align to TRBD1. This CDR3 has 15 residues. J was trimmed by 2 bases and V by 7 bases; bases with no gene match: 10. Germline V lookup: CDR1 SGHRS, CDR2 YFSETQ. CDR3 region: CASAPLGQGAYEQYF. In DNA form, the CDR3 reads TGCGCCAGCGCCCCCCTGGGACAGGGAGCCTACGAGCAGTACTTC. The whole variable domain, remainder taken from reference TRBV5-1 and TRBJ2-7, is KAGVTQTPRYLIKTRGQQVTLSCSPISGHRSVSWYQQTPGQGLQFLFEYFSETQRNKGNFPGRFSGRQFSNSRSEMNVSTLELGDSALYLCASAPLGQGAYEQYFGPGTRLTVT.

The chain carries TRBV4-2 and TRBJ2-3; a weak D match, TRBD2 (5 bases). In germline, CDR1 is LGHNA, CDR2 YNFKEQ. Trimming pared 0 bases from V and 4 bases from J, leaving 23 bases between. The CDR3 has 19 residues. The chain's CDR3 is CASSQERFLGMRAPDTQYF. The DNA of the CDR3 is TGTGCCAGCAGCCAAGAAAGGTTCTTAGGAATGCGGGCCCCAGATACGCAGTATTTT.

This clonotype was seen a handful of times. The V gene is TRBV4-2, the J gene TRBJ2-1; unclear D gene. This CDR3 comprises 16 residues. In germline, CDR1 is LGHNA, CDR2 YNFKEQ. V was trimmed by 2 bases and J by 0 bases, leaving 11 bases between them. Here the CDR3 reads CASSQIVVSSYNEQFF. Here the CDR3 DNA reads TGTGCCAGCAGCCAAATTGTGGTTAGCTCCTACAATGAGCAGTTCTTC.

About this clonotype: A read error may account for a junction end that differs from germline. The V gene is TRBV5-1, the J gene TRBJ1-5; the D is unclear. The CDR3 has 14 amino acids. Germline CDR1 and CDR2: SGHRS and YFSETQ. The DNA of the CDR3 is TGCGCCAGCAGCTTGGAAGGAAGCAATCAGCGCCAGCATTTT. The encoded protein is CASSLEGSNQRQHF.

This clonotype was seen a few times. The chain combines TRBV2 with TRBJ2-1; D possibly corresponds to TRBD1 (6 bases). Between the trimmed V and J ends, which lost 2 bases and 4 bases, there was a span of 9 bases. This CDR3 has 14 amino acids. Germline values: CDR1 SNHLY, CDR2 FYNNEI. CDR3 DNA: TGTGCCAGCAGTGAATCCGGACAGTACAATGAGCAGTTCTTC. Amino acid sequence: CASSESGQYNEQFF.

Only a few counts were recorded for this clonotype. The chain joins TRBV27 to TRBJ2-1, with TRBD1 identical over 8 bases. The trim removed 5 bases at V and 7 bases at J, leaving 13 bases unmatched. CDR1 MNHEY and CDR2 SMNVEV come from the germline V gene (reference sequence). The CDR3 consists of 16 residues. CDR3 DNA: TGTGCCAGCAGTACTCCGGACAGGGCACGTCGTAATGAGCAGTTCTTC. Translating gives CASSTPDRARRNEQFF.

This clonotype was seen once. The chain carries TRBV20-1 and TRBJ2-4; TRBD2 is a possible D gene (5 bases). Per the germline V gene, CDR1 is DFQATT and CDR2 is SNEGSKA (reference sequence). CDR3 length equals 14 residues. The V end was cut by 3 bases, the J end by 0 bases, with 9 bases between. The CDR3 loop reads CSARRDIAKNIQYF. CDR3 DNA: TGCAGTGCTAGGAGGGATATAGCCAAAAACATTCAGTACTTC.

The chain couples TRBV2 to TRBJ2-5; 7 nucleotides match TRBD1. CDR1 is SNHLY and CDR2 is FYNNEI in the germline V gene. V dropped 8 bases and J dropped 8; count of bases not matched to a gene: 14. CDR3 length: 14 residues. CDR3 loop: CASSSTGARGTQYF. The CDR3 nucleotides are TGTGCCAGCTCCTCTACAGGGGCCAGGGGCACCCAGTACTTC.

The rearrangement links TRBV27 to TRBJ2-1, with D hard to call. Trimming cost V 6 bases and J 3 bases, with 15 bases left between them. CDR1 is MNHEY and CDR2 is SMNVEV in the germline V gene (reference sequence). The CDR3 is 15 amino acids. CDR3 DNA sequence: TGTGCCAGCAGACGGACGGTGGCCCTCTACAATGAGCAGTTCTTC. Its translation is CASRRTVALYNEQFF.

This clonotype showed up just a few times. This sequence joins TRBV5-4 and TRBJ2-1; no definite D call. The germline gives CDR1 SGHNT, CDR2 YYREEE (reference sequence). This CDR3 has 15 amino acids. Trimming took 2 bases from V and 9 from J, leaving 18 bases between them. The CDR3: CASSFPGVPKGEQFF. The DNA of the CDR3 is TGTGCCAGCAGCTTCCCAGGCGTACCTAAGGGTGAGCAGTTCTTC.

In this sample, this clonotype turned up a few times. V usage is TRBV2 and J usage is TRBJ2-5; D is unresolved. In germline, CDR1 is SNHLY, CDR2 FYNNEI. The CDR3 runs 13 residues. Trimming shortened V by 1 base and J by 7 bases, and 10 bases separated the two germline ends. CDR3 coding DNA: TGTGCCAGCAGTGAAGAGCCGGGTTTGACCCAGTACTTC. Its protein is CASSEEPGLTQYF.

The genes are TRBV4-1 and TRBJ1-4; no reliable D call. The CDR3 sequence is 15 residues long. Germline V gene lookup returns CDR1 MGHRA and CDR2 YSYEKL. Trimming cost V 2 bases and J 2 bases, with 9 bases left between them. This CDR3 reads CASSQLGLTNEKLFF. CDR3 bases: TGCGCCAGCAGCCAATTGGGTCTCACTAATGAAAAACTGTTTTTT.